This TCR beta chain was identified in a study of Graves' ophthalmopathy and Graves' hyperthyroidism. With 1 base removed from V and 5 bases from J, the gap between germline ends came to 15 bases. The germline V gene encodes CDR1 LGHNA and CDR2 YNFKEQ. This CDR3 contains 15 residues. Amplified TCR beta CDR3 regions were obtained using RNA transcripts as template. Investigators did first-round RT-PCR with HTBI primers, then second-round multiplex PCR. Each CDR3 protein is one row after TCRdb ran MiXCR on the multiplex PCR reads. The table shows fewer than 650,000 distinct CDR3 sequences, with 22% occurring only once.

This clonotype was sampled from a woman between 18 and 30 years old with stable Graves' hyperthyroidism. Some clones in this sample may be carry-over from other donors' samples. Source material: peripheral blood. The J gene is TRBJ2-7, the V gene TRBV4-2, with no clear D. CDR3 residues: CASSQGAVDWDEQYF. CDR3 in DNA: TGTGCCAGCAGCCAAGGGGCAGTGGATTGGGACGAGCAGTACTTC.